This record covers a single T cell receptor beta chain. The antigen is undetermined. The entry originates in a study of cytomegalovirus exposure and HLA in healthy donors. The donors were healthy bone marrow donors. The PCR contained 60 Vbeta and 13 Jbeta primers. Libraries were prepared by immunoSEQ multiplex PCR; TCRdb keeps only in-frame clonotypes and omits some of them. The sample includes fewer than 250,000 clones, about 79% of them seen just once. Germline V gene data show CDR1 as GTSNPN and CDR2 as SVGIG (reference sequence). CDR3 length: 14 residues. The germline V and J ends were trimmed by 3 bases and 5 bases, with 13 bases remaining between them. Study-level results: As was reported, the classifier diagnosed cytomegalovirus status with high specificity and sensitivity. Usually a TCR sequence was rare, but some public TCRs were found in many donors. In an earlier analysis, most TCR beta V segments were productive about 87% or about 30% of the time.

The V call is TRBV30, the J call TRBJ2-2; D unresolved. This clonotype was obtained from a male donor in good health and CMV-seronegative. The sample was PBMCs. CDR3 region: CAWSGRGGTGELFF. As DNA, the CDR3 is TGTGCCTGGAGCGGCCGCGGTGGGACCGGGGAGCTGTTTTTT.